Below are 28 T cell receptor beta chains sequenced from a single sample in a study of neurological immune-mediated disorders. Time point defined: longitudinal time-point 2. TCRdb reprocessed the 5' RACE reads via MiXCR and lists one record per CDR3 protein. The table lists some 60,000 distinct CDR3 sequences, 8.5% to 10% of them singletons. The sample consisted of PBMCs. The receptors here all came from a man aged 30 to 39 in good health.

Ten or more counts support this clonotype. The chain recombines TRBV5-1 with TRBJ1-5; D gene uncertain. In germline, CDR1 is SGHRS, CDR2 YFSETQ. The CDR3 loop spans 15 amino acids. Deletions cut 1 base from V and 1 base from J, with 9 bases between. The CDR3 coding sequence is TGCGCCAGCAGCTTGTCCGGACTGAGCAATCAGCCCCAGCATTTT. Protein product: CASSLSGLSNQPQHF.

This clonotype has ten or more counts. The CDR3 DNA reads TGTGCCAGCAGTAAAAAGACAGGTGGGACCTACGAGCAGTACTTC. Translated, it gives CASSKKTGGTYEQYF. This rearrangement joins TRBV6-5 to TRBJ2-7, with D possibly matching TRBD1 (6 bases). V lost 5 bases and J 2 bases, leaving 16 bases between the germline ends. CDR3 size: 15 residues. The germline CDR1 and CDR2 sequences are MNHEY and SVGAGI.

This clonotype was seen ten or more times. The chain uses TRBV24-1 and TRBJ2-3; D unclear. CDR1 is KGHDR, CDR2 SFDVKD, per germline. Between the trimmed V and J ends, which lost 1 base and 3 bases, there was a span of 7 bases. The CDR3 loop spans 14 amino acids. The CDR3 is CATSDFSATDTQYF. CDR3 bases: TGTGCCACCAGTGATTTTTCAGCGACAGATACGCAGTATTTT.

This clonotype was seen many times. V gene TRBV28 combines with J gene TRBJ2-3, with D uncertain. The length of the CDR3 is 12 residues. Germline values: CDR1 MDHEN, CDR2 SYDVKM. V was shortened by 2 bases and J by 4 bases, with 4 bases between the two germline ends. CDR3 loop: CASSLSADTQYF. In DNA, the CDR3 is TGTGCCAGCAGTTTAAGTGCAGATACGCAGTATTTT.

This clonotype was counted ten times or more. Here the CDR3 reads CASSQDSAGFDGYTF. The CDR3 DNA follows: TGTGCCAGCAGCCAAGATTCTGCGGGGTTTGATGGCTACACCTTC. V and J are TRBV14 and TRBJ1-2; the D is unclear. The CDR3 has 15 residues. V dropped 0 bases and J dropped 6 bases, with 14 bases sitting between them. Germline CDR1 reads SGHDN; CDR2 reads FVKESK.

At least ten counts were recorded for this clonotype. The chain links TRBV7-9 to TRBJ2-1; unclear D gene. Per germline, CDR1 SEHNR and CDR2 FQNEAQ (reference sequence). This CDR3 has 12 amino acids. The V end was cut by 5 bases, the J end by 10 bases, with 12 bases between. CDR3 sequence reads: CASSPPVGEQFF. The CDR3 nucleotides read TGTGCCAGCAGCCCCCCGGTGGGGGAGCAGTTCTTC.

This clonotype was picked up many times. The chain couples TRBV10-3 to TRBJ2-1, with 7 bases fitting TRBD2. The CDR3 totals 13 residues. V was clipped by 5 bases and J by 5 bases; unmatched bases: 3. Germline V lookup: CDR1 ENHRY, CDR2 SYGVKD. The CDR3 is CAISYGLDNEQFF. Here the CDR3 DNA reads TGTGCCATCAGTTATGGACTAGACAATGAGCAGTTCTTC.

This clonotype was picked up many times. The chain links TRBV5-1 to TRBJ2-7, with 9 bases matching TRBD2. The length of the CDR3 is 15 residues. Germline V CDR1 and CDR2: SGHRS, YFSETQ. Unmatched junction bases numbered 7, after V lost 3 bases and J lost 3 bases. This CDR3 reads CASSSRAGGLYEQYF. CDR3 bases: TGCGCCAGCAGCTCCCGAGCGGGAGGCCTCTACGAGCAGTACTTC.

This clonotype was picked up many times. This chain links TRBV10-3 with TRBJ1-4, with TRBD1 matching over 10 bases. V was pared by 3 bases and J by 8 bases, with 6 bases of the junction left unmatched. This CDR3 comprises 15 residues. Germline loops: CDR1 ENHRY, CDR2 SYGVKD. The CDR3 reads CAISEPGTGEEKLFF. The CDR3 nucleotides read TGTGCCATCAGTGAACCCGGGACAGGGGAAGAAAAACTGTTTTTT.

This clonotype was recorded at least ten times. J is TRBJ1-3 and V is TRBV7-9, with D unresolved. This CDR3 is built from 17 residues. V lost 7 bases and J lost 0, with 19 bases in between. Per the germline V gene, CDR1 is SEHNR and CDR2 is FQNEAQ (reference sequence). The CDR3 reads CASIQEGLLSSGNTIYF. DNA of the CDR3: TGTGCCAGCATCCAAGAGGGCTTACTGAGCTCTGGAAACACCATATATTTT.

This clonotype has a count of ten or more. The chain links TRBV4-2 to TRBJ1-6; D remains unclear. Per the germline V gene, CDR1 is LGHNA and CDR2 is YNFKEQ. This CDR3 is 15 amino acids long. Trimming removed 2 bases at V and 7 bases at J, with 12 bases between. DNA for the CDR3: TGTGCCAGCAGCCAACTAGTTACGGAGAATTCACCCCTCCACTTT. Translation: CASSQLVTENSPLHF.

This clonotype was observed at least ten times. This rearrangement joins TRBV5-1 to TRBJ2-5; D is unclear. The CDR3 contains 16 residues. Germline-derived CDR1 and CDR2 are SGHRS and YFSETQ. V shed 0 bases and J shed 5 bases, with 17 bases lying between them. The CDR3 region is CASSLATSGARETQYF. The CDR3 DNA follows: TGCGCCAGCAGCTTGGCGACGTCGGGCGCGCGGGAGACCCAGTACTTC.

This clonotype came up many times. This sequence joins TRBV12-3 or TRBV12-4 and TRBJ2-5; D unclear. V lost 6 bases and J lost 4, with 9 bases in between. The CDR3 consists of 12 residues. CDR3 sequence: CASSLGVETQYF. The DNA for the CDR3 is TGTGCCAGCAGCCTTGGGGTAGAGACCCAGTACTTC.

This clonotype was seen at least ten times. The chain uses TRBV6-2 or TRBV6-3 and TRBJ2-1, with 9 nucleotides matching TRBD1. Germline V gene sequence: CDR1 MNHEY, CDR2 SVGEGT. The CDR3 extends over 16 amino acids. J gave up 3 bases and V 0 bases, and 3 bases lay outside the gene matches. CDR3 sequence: CASSYSPGQGYNEQFF. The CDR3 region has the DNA TGTGCCAGCAGTTACTCACCGGGACAGGGCTACAATGAGCAGTTCTTC.

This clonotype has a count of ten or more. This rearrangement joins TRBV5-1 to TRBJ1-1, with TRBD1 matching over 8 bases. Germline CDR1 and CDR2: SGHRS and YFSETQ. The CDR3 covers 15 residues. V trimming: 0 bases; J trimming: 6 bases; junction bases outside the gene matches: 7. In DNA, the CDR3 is TGCGCCAGCAGCTTGGCCCCGACAGGGGCTTCTGAAGCTTTCTTT. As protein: CASSLAPTGASEAFF.

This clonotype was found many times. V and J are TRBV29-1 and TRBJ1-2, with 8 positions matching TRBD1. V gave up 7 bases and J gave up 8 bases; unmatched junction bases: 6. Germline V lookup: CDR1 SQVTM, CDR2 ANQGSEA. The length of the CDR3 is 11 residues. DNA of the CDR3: TGCAGCGCCCACAGGGGGTACGGCTACACCTTC. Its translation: CSAHRGYGYTF.

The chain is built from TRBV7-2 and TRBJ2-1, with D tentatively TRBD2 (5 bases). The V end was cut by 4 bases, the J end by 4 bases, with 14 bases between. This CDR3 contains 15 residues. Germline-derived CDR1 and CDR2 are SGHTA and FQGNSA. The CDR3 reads CASSSGLARYNEQFF. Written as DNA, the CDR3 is TGTGCCAGCAGCTCCGGACTCGCGCGGTACAATGAGCAGTTCTTC.

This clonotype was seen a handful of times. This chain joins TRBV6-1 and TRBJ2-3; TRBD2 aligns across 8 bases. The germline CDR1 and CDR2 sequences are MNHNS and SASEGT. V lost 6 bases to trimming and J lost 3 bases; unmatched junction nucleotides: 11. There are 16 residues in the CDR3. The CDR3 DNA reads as TGTGCCAGCAGAGCCCATAGCGGGGCCGGAACAGATACGCAGTATTTT. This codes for CASRAHSGAGTDTQYF.

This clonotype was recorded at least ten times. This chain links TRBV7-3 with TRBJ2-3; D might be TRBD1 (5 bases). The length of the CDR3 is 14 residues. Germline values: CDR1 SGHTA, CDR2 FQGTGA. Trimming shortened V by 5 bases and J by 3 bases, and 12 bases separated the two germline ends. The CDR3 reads CASSPMSGTDTQYF. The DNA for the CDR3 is TGTGCCAGCAGCCCGATGTCAGGGACAGATACGCAGTATTTT.

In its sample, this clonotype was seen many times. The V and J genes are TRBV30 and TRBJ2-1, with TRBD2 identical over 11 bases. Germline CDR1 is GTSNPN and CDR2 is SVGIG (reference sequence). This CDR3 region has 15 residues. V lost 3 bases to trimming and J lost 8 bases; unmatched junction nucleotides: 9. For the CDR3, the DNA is TGTGCCTGGAGCGTAGCGGGAGGGCCTGGAGATGAGCAGTTCTTC. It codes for CAWSVAGGPGDEQFF.

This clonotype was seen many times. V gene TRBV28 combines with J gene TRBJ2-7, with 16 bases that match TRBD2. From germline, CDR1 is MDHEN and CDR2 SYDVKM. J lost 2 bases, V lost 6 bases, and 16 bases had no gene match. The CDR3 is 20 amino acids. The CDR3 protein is CASSRSPGTSGRVGAYEQYF. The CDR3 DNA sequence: TGTGCCAGCAGCCGCTCTCCCGGGACTAGCGGGAGGGTAGGAGCCTACGAGCAGTACTTC. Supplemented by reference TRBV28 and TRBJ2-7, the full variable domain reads DVKVTQSSRYLVKRTGEKVFLECVQDMDHENMFWYRQDPGLGLRLIYFSYDVKMKEKGDIPEGYSVSREKKERFSLILESASTNQTSMYLCASSRSPGTSGRVGAYEQYFGPGTRLTVT.

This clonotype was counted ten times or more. CDR3 sequence: CASNSTTSGKQETQYF. DNA for the CDR3: TGCGCCAGCAACTCAACTACTAGCGGCAAACAAGAGACCCAGTACTTC. This chain connects TRBV5-1 to TRBJ2-5; 8 bases fit TRBD2. Germline CDR1 is SGHRS and CDR2 is YFSETQ. The CDR3 extends over 16 amino acids. V lost 6 bases to trimming and J lost 2 bases; unmatched junction nucleotides: 12.

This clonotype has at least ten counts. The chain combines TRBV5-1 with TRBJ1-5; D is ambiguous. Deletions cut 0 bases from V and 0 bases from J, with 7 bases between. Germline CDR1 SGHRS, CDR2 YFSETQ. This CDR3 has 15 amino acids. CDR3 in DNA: TGCGCCAGCAGCTTGGAGGGATATAGCAATCAGCCCCAGCATTTT. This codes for CASSLEGYSNQPQHF.

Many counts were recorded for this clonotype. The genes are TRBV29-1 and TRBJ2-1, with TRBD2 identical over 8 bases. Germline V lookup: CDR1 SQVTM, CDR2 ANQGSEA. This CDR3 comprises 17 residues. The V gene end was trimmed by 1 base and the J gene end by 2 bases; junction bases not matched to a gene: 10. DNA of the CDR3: TGCAGCGTTGAAGGCCTAGCGGGTGACAGGACCTACAATGAGCAGTTCTTC. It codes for CSVEGLAGDRTYNEQFF.

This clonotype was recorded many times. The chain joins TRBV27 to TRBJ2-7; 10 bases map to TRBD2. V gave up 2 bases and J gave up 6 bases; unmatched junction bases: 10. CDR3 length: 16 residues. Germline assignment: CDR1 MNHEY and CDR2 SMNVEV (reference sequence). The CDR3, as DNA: TGTGCCAGCAGTTTAGCGGCTAGCGGGAGCGTGGGCGAGCAGTACTTC. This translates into CASSLAASGSVGEQYF.

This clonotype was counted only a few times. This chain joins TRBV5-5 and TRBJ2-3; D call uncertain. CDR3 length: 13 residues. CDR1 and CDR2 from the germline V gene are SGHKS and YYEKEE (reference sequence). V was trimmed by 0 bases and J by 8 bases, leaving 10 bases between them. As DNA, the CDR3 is TGTGCCAGCAGCTTGGAATGGACGGGTACGCAGTATTTT. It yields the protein CASSLEWTGTQYF.

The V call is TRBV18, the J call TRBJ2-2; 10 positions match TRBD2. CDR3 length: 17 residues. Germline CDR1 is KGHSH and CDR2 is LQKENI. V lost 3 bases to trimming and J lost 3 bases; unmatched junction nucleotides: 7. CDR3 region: CASSPWLAGVDTGELFF. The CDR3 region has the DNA TGTGCCAGCTCACCGTGGCTAGCGGGAGTCGACACCGGGGAGCTGTTTTTT.

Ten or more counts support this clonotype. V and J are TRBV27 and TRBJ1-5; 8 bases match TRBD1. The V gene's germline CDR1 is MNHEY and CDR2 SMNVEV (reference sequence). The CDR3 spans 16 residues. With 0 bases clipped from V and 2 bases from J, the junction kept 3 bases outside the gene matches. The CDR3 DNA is TGTGCCAGCAGTTTATCCTTGACAGGGGGCAATCAGCCCCAGCATTTT. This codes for CASSLSLTGGNQPQHF.